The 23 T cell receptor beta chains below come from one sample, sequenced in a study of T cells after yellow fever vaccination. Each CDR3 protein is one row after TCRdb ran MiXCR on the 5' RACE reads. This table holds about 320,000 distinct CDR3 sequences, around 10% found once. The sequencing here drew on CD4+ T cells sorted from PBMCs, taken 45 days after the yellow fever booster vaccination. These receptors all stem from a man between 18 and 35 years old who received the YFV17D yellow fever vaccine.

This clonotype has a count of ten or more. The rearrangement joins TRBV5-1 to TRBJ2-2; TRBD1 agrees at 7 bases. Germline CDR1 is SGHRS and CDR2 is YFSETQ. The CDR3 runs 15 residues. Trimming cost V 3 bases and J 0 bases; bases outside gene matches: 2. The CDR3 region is CASSYQGANTGELFF. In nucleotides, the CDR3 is TGCGCCAGCAGCTACCAGGGGGCGAACACCGGGGAGCTGTTTTTT.

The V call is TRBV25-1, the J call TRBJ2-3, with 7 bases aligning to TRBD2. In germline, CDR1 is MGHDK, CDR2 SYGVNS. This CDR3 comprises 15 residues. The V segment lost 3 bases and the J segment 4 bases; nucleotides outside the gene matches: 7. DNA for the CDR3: TGTGCCAGCAGTGACCTCACTCGGGGGGCAGATACGCAGTATTTT. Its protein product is CASSDLTRGADTQYF.

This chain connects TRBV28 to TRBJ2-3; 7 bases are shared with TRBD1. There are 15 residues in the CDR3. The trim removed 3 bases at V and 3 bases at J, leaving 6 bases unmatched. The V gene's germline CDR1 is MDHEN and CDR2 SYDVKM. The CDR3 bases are TGTGCCAGCAGTTTGTCGGGCAGGGGGACAGATACGCAGTATTTT. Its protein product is CASSLSGRGTDTQYF.

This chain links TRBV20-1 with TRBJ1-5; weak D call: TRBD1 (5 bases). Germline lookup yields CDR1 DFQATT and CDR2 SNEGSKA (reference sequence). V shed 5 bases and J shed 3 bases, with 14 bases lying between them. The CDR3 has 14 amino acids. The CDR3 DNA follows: TGCAGTGCTGGCCGGGACGGGAACAATCAGCCCCAGCATTTT. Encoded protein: CSAGRDGNNQPQHF.

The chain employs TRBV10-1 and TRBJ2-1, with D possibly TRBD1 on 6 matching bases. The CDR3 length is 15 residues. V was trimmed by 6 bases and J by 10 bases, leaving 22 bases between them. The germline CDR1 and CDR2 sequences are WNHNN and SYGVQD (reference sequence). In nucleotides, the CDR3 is TGCGCCAGCAGACTCCACAGGGTAAGGGATGGCGAGCAGTTCTTC. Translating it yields CASRLHRVRDGEQFF.

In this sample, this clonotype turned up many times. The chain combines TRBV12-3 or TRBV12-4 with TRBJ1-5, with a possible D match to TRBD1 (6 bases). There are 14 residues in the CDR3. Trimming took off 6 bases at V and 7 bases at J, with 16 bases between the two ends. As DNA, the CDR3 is TGTGCCAGCAGCCCAGGTTGGGGGCAACAGCCCCAGCATTTT. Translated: CASSPGWGQQPQHF.

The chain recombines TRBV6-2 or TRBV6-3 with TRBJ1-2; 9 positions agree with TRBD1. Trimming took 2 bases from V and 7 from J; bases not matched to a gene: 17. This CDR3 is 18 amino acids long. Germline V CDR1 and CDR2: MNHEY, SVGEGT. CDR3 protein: CASSYPGNPGQGPSGYTF. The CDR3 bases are TGTGCCAGCAGTTACCCAGGGAATCCGGGACAGGGCCCGTCTGGCTACACCTTC.

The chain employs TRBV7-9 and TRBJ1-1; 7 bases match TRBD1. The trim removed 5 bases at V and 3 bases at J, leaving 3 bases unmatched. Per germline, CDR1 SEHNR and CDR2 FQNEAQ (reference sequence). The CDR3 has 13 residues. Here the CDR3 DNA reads TGTGCCAGCAGCGCCACAGGGGACACTGAAGCTTTCTTT. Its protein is CASSATGDTEAFF.

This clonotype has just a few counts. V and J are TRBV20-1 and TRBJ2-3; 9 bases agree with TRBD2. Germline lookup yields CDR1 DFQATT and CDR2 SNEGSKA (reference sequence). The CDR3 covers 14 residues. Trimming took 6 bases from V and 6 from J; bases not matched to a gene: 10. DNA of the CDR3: TGCAGTGCCCGACTTGGCGGGGGGGCGGATACGCAGTATTTT. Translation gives CSARLGGGADTQYF.

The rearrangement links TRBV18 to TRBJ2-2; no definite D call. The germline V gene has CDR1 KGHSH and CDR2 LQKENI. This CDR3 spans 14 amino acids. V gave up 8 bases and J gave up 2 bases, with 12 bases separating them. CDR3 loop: CASMRERNTGELFF. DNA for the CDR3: TGTGCCAGCATGCGAGAGAGAAACACCGGGGAGCTGTTTTTT.

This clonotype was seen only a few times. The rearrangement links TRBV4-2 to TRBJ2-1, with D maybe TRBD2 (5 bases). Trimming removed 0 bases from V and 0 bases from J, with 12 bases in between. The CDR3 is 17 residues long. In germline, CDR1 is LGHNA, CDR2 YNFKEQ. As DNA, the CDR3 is TGTGCCAGCAGCCAAGAACCTAGCCTGAGCTCCTACAATGAGCAGTTCTTC. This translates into CASSQEPSLSSYNEQFF.

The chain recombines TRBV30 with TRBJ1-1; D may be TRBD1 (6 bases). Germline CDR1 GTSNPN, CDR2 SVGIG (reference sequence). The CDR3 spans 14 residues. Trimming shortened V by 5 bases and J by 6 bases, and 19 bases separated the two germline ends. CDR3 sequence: CAWGGRGRVAEAFF. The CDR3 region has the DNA TGTGCCTGGGGAGGACGGGGGCGAGTGGCTGAAGCTTTCTTT.

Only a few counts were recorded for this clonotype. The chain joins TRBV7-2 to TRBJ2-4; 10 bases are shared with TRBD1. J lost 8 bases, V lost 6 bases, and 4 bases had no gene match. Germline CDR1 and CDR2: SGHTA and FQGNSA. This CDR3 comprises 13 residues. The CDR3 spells CASSPDRGDIQYF. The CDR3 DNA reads TGTGCCAGCAGTCCGGACAGGGGGGACATTCAGTACTTC.

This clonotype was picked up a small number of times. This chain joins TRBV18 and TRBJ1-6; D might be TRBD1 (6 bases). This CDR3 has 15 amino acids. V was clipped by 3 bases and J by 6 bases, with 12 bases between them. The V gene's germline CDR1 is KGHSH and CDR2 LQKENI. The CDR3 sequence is CASSPGTTINSPLHF. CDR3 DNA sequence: TGTGCCAGCTCACCGGGGACAACAATTAATTCACCCCTCCACTTT.

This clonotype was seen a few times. The CDR3 sequence is CSVGPAYSGANVLTF. In nucleotides, the CDR3 is TGCAGCGTTGGGCCAGCCTACTCTGGGGCCAACGTCCTGACTTTC. The chain recombines TRBV29-1 with TRBJ2-6; D not resolved. Germline loops: CDR1 SQVTM, CDR2 ANQGSEA. With 4 bases removed from V and 0 bases from J, the gap between germline ends came to 10 bases. The CDR3 runs 15 residues.

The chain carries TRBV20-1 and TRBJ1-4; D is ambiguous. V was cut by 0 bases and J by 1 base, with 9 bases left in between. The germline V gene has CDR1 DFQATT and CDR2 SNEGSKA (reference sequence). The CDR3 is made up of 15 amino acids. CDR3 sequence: CSARDQRRTNEKLFF. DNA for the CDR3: TGCAGTGCTAGAGATCAGAGGCGAACTAATGAAAAACTGTTTTTT.

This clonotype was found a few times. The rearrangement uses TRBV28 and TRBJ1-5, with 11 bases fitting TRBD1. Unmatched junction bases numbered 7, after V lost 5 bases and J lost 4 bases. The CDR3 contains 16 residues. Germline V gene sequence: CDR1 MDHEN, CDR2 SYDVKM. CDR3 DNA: TGTGCCAGCAGTCCCCTCGGACAGGGGGCGAATCAGCCCCAGCATTTT. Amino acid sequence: CASSPLGQGANQPQHF.

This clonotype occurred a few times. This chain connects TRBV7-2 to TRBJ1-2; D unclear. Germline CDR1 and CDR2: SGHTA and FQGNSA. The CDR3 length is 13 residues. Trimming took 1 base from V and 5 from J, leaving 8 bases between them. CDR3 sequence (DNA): TGTGCCAGCAGCTTAGGGAAGGGTTATGGCTACACCTTC. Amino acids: CASSLGKGYGYTF.

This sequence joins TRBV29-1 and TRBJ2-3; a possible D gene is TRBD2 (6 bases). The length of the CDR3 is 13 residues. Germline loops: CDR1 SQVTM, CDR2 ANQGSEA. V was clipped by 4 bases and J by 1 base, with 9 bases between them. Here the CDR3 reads CSVAGGGTDTQYF. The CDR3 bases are TGCAGCGTTGCCGGCGGGGGCACAGATACGCAGTATTTT.

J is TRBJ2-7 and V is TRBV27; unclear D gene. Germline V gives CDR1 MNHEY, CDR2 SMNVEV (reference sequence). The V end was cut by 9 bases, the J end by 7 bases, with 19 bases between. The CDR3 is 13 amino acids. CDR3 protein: CARSFRPGGEQYF. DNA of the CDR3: TGTGCCAGGTCTTTCAGACCGGGTGGGGAGCAGTACTTC.

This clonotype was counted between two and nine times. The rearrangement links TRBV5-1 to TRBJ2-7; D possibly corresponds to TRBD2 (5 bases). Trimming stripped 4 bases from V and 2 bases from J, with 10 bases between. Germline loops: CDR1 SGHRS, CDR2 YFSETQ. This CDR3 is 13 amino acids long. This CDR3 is CASSPEGTYEQYF. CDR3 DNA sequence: TGCGCCAGCAGCCCAGAGGGAACCTACGAGCAGTACTTC.

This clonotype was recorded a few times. In nucleotides, the CDR3 is TGTGCCAGCAGCACAGGGGGTAGCTCCTACGAGCAGTACTTC. Its protein product is CASSTGGSSYEQYF. The chain uses TRBV7-2 and TRBJ2-7; 8 positions match TRBD1. Germline CDR1 SGHTA, CDR2 FQGNSA. The CDR3 length is 14 residues. Germline trimming cut 5 bases from V and 0 bases from J; bases unmatched to any gene: 3.

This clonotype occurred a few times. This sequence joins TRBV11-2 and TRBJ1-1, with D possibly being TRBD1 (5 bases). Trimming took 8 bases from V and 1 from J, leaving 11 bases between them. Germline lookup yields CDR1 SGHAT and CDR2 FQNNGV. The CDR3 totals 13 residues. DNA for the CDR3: TGTGCCAGCTCGACGGGGACGAACACTGAAGCTTTCTTT. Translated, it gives CASSTGTNTEAFF.